Included here is one TCR beta chain sequence, with context. There are 15 residues in the CDR3. Germline values: CDR1 MDHEN, CDR2 SYDVKM. The junction had 7 bases not matched to a gene; V was cut back by 8 bases and J by 1 base. As processed by the authors: Amplifying reference gene primers gave estimates of nucleated cell counts. The table came from immunoSEQ multiplex PCR; TCRdb's copy has only in-frame clones and leaves some out. For V, J and clone size, that table is used; D and trimming come from the DNA. Of approximately 200,000 clones in the sample, more than 75% were seen once. This sample is drawn from a study of blood T cell repertoires in COVID-19. Study-level background: Samples taken during acute and convalescent COVID-19 were collected in the United States, Italy and Spain. PBMCs, B-cell-depleted T cells, or T cells provided the cDNA or gDNA that made up the material.

The source material was peripheral blood. The chain joins TRBV28 to TRBJ2-2; 7 nucleotides match TRBD1. This TCR came from a man in his forties with active or convalescent COVID-19. The CDR3 sequence is CASEVGTVNTGELFF. The CDR3 DNA reads TGTGCCAGCGAGGTGGGGACAGTGAACACCGGGGAGCTGTTTTTT.